This TCR beta chain was observed in a study of response to subunit inactivated influenza vaccine. Whole-study results and caveats: New T cells are recruited in small numbers by each seasonal influenza vaccination, according to the authors' suggestion.

TCRdb re-called the RT-PCR reads with MiXCR, one entry per CDR3 protein. This table holds fewer than 200,000 distinct CDR3 sequences, around a tenth found once. V was cut by 3 bases and J by 9 bases, with 6 bases left in between. This CDR3 has 12 residues. Per germline, CDR1 SGHTA and CDR2 FQGNSA. This clonotype was recorded at least ten times. Antigen: not known. The receptor comes from a man aged 45-65 years who received an inactivated influenza vaccine. This specimen consisted of non-naive T cells sorted from PBMCs, obtained on the day of vaccination. The rearrangement links TRBV7-2 to TRBJ1-6; D not resolved. The CDR3 region is CASSFQTSPLHF. CDR3 nucleotides: TGTGCCAGCAGCTTTCAGACTTCACCCCTCCACTTT.